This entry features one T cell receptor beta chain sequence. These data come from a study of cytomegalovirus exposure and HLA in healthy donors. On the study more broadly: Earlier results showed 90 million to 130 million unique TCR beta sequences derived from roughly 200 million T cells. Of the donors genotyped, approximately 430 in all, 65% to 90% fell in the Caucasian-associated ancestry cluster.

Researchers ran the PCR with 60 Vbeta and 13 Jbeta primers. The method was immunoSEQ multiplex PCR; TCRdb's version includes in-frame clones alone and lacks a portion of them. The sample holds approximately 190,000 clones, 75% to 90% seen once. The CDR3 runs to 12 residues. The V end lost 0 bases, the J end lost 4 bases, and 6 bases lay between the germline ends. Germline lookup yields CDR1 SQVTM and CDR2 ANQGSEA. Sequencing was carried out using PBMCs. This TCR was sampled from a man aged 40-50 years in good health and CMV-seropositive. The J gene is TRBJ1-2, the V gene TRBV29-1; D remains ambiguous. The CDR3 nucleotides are TGCAGCGTTGAAGATCTCAGCTATGGCTACACCTTC. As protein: CSVEDLSYGYTF.